This T cell receptor beta chain was observed in a study of blood T cells in healthy people across ages (dated by TCRdb to between 2014 and 2016). Concerning the study at large: In model experiments, roughly one uniquely barcoded TCR beta cDNA molecule per two T cells was captured by template switching. To track age-related changes in TCR beta repertoire diversity, the study relied on deep sequencing normalized with unique cDNA molecular identifiers. Donors were grouped into four age groups: young (average 16 years), middle-aged (under 40), aged (about 60) and long-lived (less than 85). Donors of different ages were randomly distributed across sequencing lanes to avoid experimental bias. Using the same blood draw, the study looked at two additional independent replicas of 1 million unique cDNA reads for two donors, one aged 18 to 30 and the other aged 80 or older.

A note on this clonotype: Its binding antigen is unknown. Base-call qualities are not available, and no considerably larger clone is one nucleotide away.

The library came from 5' RACE. The instrument given in TCRdb is Illumina HiSeq 2500. A second about 7 to 12 cycle PCR used a sample-barcoded 5' primer and a J-beta primer mix. A template-switch 5' adaptor carrying 12 random nucleotides introduced a unique molecular identifier onto each TCR beta cDNA molecule. Each sample yielded at least 2.5 million CDR3-containing paired-end reads. The Mint cDNA synthesis kit, primed by a TRBC-specific oligonucleotide, was used to synthesize first-strand cDNA from all RNA. After uracil-DNA glycosylase treatment, a first 18-cycle PCR used universal primers M1SS and BC2_uni_R on all cDNA. Per the source publication's procedure: Normalization of each sample was performed by random selection of 1 million high-quality reads, each carrying a distinct molecular identifier. Instead of being binned into consensus sequences, reads that shared molecular identifiers were thrown out. CDR3 identification, clonotype clustering and error correction used MiTCR with a Q25 quality threshold and the strictest error-elimination algorithm. Lower-bound total TCR beta diversity was estimated with a nonparametric unseen species model using Euler transformation. The public reads were reprocessed in TCRdb via fastp at Q25 and MiXCR, keeping in-frame beta chains. All rows with the same CDR3 protein become a single entry with the most common DNA and genes. For this entry, the V and J calls and clone size follow TCRdb and not the study's own pipeline. Here the sample has roughly 1.5 million distinct CDR3 sequences; roughly 43% occur a single time. Of the sample, 4% falls within the top ten clones.

The roughly 42 donors, aged about 6 to 95 years, were systemically healthy Caucasian individuals from Russia. Each donor gave 9 to 10 milliliters of peripheral blood, collected into EDTA-treated Vacutainer tubes. PBMCs were isolated by Ficoll-Paque density-gradient centrifugation, with at least 7 million obtained per sample. Total RNA was extracted from PBMCs with Trizol reagent, with at least 5.5 micrograms obtained per sample. For every donor, an aliquot of PBMCs went through flow cytometry to measure the percentages of naive CD45RAhigh/CD27high T cells. On the study overall, not on this receptor specifically: Because donor CMV infection status was unknown, age-related changes in expanded clonotypes were potentially confounded. Estimates of total diversity from one million sequenced T cells were regarded as lower bounds and underestimates. As age increased, observed TCR beta diversity per million T cells dropped in a roughly linear way, and a significant reduction was already evident by age 40. The long-lived group showed more naive CD4+ T cells, fewer expanded clones and increased TCR diversity than the aged group, suggesting age selection. Observed TCR beta diversity correlated strongly with the percentage of naive T cells measured by flow cytometry. Because profiling used bulk unsorted PBMCs, naive and antigen-experienced compartments could not be compared conclusively.

This TCR derives from a woman aged 18-29 years in good health. Input material: blood.

The CDR3 loop reads CASSQTGALEQYF. The DNA sequence follows: TGTGCCAGCAGCCAAACAGGGGCCCTCGAGCAGTACTTC. The rearrangement combines TRBV5-5 with TRBJ2-7; 7 bases in the middle match TRBD1. CDR1 and CDR2, per the germline V gene (reference sequence), are SGHKS and YYEKEE. Inclusive of the bounding cysteine and phenylalanine, the CDR3 is 13 residues long. The retained sequence is limited to the CDR3, 39 bases, with the frame set at the first base. The V end gives up 4 bases and the J end 6 bases, leaving 7 bases in the junction not matched to a gene.